Detailed here is one T cell receptor beta chain. Its specificity is unknown. The TCRbeta library was prepared with unique molecular identifiers. TCRdb analysed the PCR reads with MiXCR anew, one entry per CDR3 protein. The data show just over 950,000 distinct CDR3 sequences, with about 26% seen just once and about 28% held by the top ten. Trimming removed 6 bases from V and 0 bases from J, with 11 bases in between. In germline, CDR1 is SQVTM, CDR2 ANQGSEA. The CDR3 spans 13 residues. This sample is part of a study of T-cell reconstitution after alpha-beta-depleted transplantation in children. Notes on the study in general: Surviving recipient T cells and thymic progenitors produced the high day-60 TCRbeta diversity seen in some patients. Several hundred expanded graft clones reportedly were the source of alpha-beta T cells about two months after transplant. Newly made T cells mostly supplied T-cell counts and diversity one year after transplant.

This TCR was recovered from a boy under two years old who had a stem cell transplant for SCID, so the T cells may come from the graft donor. The source material was PBMCs, mostly from graft donor cells, sampled 360 days after TCRalphabeta/CD19-depleted stem cell transplant. The genes are TRBV29-1 and TRBJ2-5; D ambiguous. The CDR3 loop reads CSVETPYQETQYF. The DNA of the CDR3 is TGCAGCGTGGAGACACCGTACCAAGAGACCCAGTACTTC.